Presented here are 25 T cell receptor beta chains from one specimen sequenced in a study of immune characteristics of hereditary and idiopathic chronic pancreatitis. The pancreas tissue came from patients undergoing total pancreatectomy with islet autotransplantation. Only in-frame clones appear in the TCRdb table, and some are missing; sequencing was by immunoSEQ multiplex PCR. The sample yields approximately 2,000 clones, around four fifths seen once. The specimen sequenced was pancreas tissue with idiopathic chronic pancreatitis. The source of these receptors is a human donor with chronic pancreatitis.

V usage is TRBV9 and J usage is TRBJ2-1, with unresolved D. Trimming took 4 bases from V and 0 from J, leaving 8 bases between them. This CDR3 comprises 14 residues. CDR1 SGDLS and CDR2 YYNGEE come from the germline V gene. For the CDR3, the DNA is TGTGCCAGCAGCCGACGGAGCTCCTACAATGAGCAGTTCTTC. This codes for CASSRRSSYNEQFF.

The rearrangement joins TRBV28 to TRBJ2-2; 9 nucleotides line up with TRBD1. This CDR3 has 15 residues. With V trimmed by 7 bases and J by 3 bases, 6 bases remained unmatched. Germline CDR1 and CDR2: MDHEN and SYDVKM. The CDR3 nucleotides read TGTGCCAGCAACTACGGACAGGGGTACACCGGGGAGCTGTTTTTT. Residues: CASNYGQGYTGELFF.

The CDR3 bases are TGTGCCAGCAAGGACAGGGTAGACACTGAAGCTTTCTTT. This codes for CASKDRVDTEAFF. The V call is TRBV18, the J call TRBJ1-1, with TRBD1 matching over 8 bases. Germline values: CDR1 KGHSH, CDR2 LQKENI. The CDR3 is 13 amino acids. Trimming removed 8 bases from V and 3 bases from J; junction bases left unmatched: 5.

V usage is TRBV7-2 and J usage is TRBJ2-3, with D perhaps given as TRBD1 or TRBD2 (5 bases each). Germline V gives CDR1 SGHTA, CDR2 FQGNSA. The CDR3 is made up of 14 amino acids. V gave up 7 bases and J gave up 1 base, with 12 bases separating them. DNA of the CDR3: TGTGCCAGCACCCCGGGACGGGGCACAGATACGCAGTATTTT. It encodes CASTPGRGTDTQYF.

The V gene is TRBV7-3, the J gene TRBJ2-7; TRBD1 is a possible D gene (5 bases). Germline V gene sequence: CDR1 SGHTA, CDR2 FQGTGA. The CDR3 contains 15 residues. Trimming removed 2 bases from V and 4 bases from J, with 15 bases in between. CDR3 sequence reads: CASSLGGQGVYEQYF. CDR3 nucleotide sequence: TGTGCCAGCAGCTTAGGTGGGCAGGGTGTTTACGAGCAGTACTTC.

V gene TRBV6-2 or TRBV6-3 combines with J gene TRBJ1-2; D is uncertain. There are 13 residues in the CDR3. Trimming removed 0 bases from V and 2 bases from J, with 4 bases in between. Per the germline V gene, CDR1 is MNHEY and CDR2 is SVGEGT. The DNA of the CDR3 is TGTGCCAGCAGTTACTCGGACAACTATGGCTACACCTTC. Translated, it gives CASSYSDNYGYTF.

CDR3 bases: TGTGCCACCAGTGATTCGACGGGAGGTAGGAATGAGCAGTTCTTC. Translation gives CATSDSTGGRNEQFF. The V call is TRBV24-1, the J call TRBJ2-1, with TRBD2 matching over 7 bases. Trimming removed 2 bases from V and 7 bases from J; junction bases left unmatched: 7. The length of the CDR3 is 15 residues. Germline V gene data show CDR1 as KGHDR and CDR2 as SFDVKD.

The CDR3, as DNA: TGTGCCAGCAGCCAAGTGGGTAGCAGCCCCTCCTACGAGCAGTACTTC. It is translated as CASSQVGSSPSYEQYF. The J gene is TRBJ2-7, the V gene TRBV14; D ambiguous. The CDR3 has 16 residues. Germline CDR1 reads SGHDN; CDR2 reads FVKESK. The V end was cut by 1 base, the J end by 0 bases, with 13 bases between.

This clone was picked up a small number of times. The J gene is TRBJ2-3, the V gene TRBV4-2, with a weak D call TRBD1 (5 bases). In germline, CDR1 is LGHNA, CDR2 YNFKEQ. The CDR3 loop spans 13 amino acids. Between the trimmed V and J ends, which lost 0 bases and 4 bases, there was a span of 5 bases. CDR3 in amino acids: CASSQEGPDTQYF. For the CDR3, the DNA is TGTGCCAGCAGCCAAGAGGGGCCAGATACGCAGTATTTT.

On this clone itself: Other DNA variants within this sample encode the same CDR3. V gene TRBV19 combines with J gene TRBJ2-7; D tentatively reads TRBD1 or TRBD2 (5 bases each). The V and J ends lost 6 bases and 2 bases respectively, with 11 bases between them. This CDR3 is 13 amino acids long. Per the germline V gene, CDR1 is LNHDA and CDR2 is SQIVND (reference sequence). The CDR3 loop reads CASSRDETYEQYF. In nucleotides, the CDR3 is TGTGCCAGTAGCCGGGACGAAACCTACGAGCAGTACTTC.

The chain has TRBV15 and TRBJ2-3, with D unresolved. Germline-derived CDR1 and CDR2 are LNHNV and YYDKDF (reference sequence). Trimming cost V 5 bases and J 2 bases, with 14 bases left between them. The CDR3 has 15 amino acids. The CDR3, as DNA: TGTGCCACCAGCGTAACTAAACCTCCCACAGATACGCAGTATTTT. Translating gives CATSVTKPPTDTQYF.

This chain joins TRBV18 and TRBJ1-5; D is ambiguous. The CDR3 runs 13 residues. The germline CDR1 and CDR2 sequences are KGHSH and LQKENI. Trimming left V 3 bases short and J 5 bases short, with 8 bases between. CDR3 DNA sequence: TGTGCCAGCTCACCTGAGAGGGATCAGCCCCAGCATTTT. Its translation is CASSPERDQPQHF. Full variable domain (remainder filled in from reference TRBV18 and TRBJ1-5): NAGVMQNPRHLVRRRGQEARLRCSPMKGHSHVYWYRQLPEEGLKFMVYLQKENIIDESGMPKERFSAEFPKEGPSILRIQQVVRGDSAAYFCASSPERDQPQHFGDGTRLSIL.

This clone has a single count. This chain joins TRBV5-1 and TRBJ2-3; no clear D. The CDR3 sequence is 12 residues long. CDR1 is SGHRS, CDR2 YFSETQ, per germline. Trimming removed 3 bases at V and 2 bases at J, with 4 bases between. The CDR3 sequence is CASSSSTDTQYF. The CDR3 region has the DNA TGCGCCAGCAGCTCCTCCACAGATACGCAGTATTTT.

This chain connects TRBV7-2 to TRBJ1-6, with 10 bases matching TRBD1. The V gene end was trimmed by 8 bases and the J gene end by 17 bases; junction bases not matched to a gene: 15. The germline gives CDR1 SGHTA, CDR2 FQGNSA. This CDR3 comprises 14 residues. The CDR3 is CASSRDRGSKDIHF. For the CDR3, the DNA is TGTGCCAGCTCACGGGACAGGGGATCCAAGGATATCCACTTT.

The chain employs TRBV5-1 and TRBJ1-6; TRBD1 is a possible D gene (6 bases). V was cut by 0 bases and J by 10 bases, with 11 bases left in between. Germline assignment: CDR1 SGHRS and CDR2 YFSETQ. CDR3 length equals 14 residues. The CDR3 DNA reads TGCGCCAGCAGCTTGGAGGGGGTCGGATCACCCCTCCACTTT. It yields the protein CASSLEGVGSPLHF.

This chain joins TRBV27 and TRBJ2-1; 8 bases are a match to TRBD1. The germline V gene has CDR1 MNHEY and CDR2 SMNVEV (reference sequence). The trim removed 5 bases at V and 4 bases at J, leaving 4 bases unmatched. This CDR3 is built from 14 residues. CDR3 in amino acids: CASSAGGRYNEQFF. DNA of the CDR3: TGTGCCAGCAGTGCAGGGGGCCGGTACAATGAGCAGTTCTTC.

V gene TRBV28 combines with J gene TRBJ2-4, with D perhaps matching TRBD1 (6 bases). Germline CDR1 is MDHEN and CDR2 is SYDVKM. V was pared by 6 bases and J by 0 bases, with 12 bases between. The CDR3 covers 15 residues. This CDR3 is CASRRGGIAKNIQYF. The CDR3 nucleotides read TGTGCCAGCAGACGAGGGGGAATAGCCAAAAACATTCAGTACTTC. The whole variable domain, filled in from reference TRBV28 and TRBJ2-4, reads DVKVTQSSRYLVKRTGEKVFLECVQDMDHENMFWYRQDPGLGLRLIYFSYDVKMKEKGDIPEGYSVSREKKERFSLILESASTNQTSMYLCASRRGGIAKNIQYFGAGTRLSVL.

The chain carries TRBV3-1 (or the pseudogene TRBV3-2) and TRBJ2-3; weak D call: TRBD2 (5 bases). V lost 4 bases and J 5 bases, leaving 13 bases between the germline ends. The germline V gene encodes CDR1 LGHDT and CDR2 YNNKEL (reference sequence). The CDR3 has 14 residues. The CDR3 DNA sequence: TGTGCCAGCAGCCCGAGGACTGGCCAAGATACGCAGTATTTT. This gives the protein CASSPRTGQDTQYF.

The CDR3 sequence: CATSDRTGVGGYTF. In DNA form, the CDR3 reads TGTGCCACCAGTGACAGGACAGGGGTTGGCGGCTACACCTTC. The V call is TRBV24-1, the J call TRBJ1-2; 9 bases match TRBD1. Germline V gene data show CDR1 as KGHDR and CDR2 as SFDVKD. There are 14 residues in the CDR3. Trimming took 4 bases from V and 8 from J; bases not matched to a gene: 7.

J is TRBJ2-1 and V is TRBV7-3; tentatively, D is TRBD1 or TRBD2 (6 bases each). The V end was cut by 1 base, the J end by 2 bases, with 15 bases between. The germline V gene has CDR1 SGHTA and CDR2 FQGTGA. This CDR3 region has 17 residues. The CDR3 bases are TGTGCCAGCAGCTTAATAGGGGGGACTCCCCCCTACAATGAGCAGTTCTTC. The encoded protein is CASSLIGGTPPYNEQFF.

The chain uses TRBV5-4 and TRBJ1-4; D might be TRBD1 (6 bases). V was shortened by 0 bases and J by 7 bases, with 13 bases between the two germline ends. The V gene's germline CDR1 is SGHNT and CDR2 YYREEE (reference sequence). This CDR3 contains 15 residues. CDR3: CASSLGQGWSEKLFF. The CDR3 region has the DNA TGTGCCAGCAGCTTGGGGCAGGGGTGGAGTGAAAAACTGTTTTTT. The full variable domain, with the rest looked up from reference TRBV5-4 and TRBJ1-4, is ETGVTQSPTHLIKTRGQQVTLRCSSQSGHNTVSWYQQALGQGPQFIFQYYREEENGRGNFPPRFSGLQFPNYSSELNVNALELDDSALYLCASSLGQGWSEKLFFGSGTQLSVL.

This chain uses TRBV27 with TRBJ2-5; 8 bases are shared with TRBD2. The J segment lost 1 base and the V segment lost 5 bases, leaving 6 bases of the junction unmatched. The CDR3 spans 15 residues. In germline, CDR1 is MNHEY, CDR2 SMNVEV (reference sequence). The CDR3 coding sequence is TGTGCCAGCAGTCCCGATCTAGCGGGCCAAGAGACCCAGTACTTC. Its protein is CASSPDLAGQETQYF.

The CDR3 bases are TGTGCCAGCAGTCCCTCAGTCTCACAGGGGGGCCCTATGAACACTGAAGCTTTCTTT. This encodes CASSPSVSQGGPMNTEAFF. The chain joins TRBV27 to TRBJ1-1; 8 bases agree with TRBD1. This CDR3 has 19 amino acids. CDR1 and CDR2 (germline): MNHEY, SMNVEV (reference sequence). V lost 5 bases to trimming and J lost 0 bases; unmatched junction nucleotides: 17.

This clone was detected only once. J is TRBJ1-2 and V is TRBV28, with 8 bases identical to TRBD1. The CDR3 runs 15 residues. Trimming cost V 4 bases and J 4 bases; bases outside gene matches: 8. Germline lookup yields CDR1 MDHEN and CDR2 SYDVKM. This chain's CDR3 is CASSSSQGAGYGYTF. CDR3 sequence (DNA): TGTGCCAGCAGTTCCTCCCAGGGGGCCGGCTATGGCTACACCTTC.

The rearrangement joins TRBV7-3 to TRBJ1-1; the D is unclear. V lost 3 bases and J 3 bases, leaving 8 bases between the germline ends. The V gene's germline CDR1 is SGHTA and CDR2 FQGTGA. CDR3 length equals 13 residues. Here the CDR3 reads CASSFQEDTEAFF. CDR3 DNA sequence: TGTGCCAGCAGCTTCCAGGAGGACACTGAAGCTTTCTTT.